A single T cell receptor (beta chain) is shown here with its context. The antigen remains unidentified. The length of the CDR3 is 15 residues. Germline CDR1 and CDR2: LGHNA and YNFKEQ. The data are from a study of T cells expressing NK-cell markers. As the method of synthesis, 5'RACE template switching with UMIs yielded TCR beta cDNA. TCRdb re-called the 5' RACE reads; one entry per CDR3 protein, DNA not given. The sample totals approximately 460,000 distinct CDR3 sequences; its top ten clones hold 6% to 9.5%. Whole-study findings and limits: The leading position in the CD3+CD56-NKG2C+ fraction of several donors also went to these clonotypes. Dominant NKG2C+ clonotypes in a handful of donors made up about 1.0-7.0% of CD8+ T cells.

The rearrangement joins TRBV4-2 to TRBJ2-1; the TCRdb call, TRBD2, lacks DNA for checking. This receptor was taken from a woman aged 18 to 69 in good health. Sequencing was done on a sample of blood T cells: a sorted CD56 or NKG2C T cell subset, CD4+ or CD8+ T cells, or bulk PBMC T cells (not recorded which). CDR3: CASSQDLAEYNEQFF.